The 29 T cell receptor beta chains listed next were all sequenced from one sample in a study of immune cell composition in non-small cell lung cancer. Profiling relied on immunoSEQ multiplex PCR, and the TCRdb table lists in-frame clones only, not all of them. In the table there are fewer than 2,000 clones, 81% of which are singletons. What was sequenced was lung tumor tissue. The origin of the receptors is a human donor with non-small cell lung cancer.

The chain recombines TRBV28 with TRBJ1-5, with TRBD1 matching 8 bases. The V gene end was trimmed by 6 bases and the J gene end by 6 bases; junction bases not matched to a gene: 7. The length of the CDR3 is 14 residues. Per the germline V gene, CDR1 is MDHEN and CDR2 is SYDVKM. The CDR3 DNA reads as TGTGCCAGCAGCCAGGGGGCAGGGGTTCAGCCCCAGCATTTT. It encodes CASSQGAGVQPQHF.

This clone was counted between two and nine times. The chain recombines TRBV9 with TRBJ2-3; D is perhaps TRBD2 (6 bases). The length of the CDR3 is 16 residues. Looked up from germline, CDR1 is SGDLS and CDR2 is YYNGEE. V was clipped by 3 bases and J by 1 base, with 15 bases between them. This CDR3 is CASSAFAAGGTDTQYF. For the CDR3, the DNA is TGTGCCAGCAGCGCATTCGCAGCGGGCGGCACAGATACGCAGTATTTT.

The V gene is TRBV9, the J gene TRBJ2-7; perhaps TRBD1 as D (6 bases). V dropped 5 bases and J dropped 8 bases, with 17 bases sitting between them. The CDR3 totals 13 residues. Germline CDR1 is SGDLS and CDR2 is YYNGEE. CDR3 region: CASSSDPGQKQYF. In nucleotides, the CDR3 is TGTGCCAGCAGTTCCGATCCGGGACAAAAGCAGTACTTC.

In this sample, this clone turned up once. CDR3 sequence reads: CASSQDTGFFTQYF. CDR3 in DNA: TGCGCCAGCAGCCAGGATACAGGGTTTTTTACCCAGTACTTC. The chain uses TRBV4-1 and TRBJ2-5, with D possibly being TRBD1 (6 bases). This CDR3 spans 14 amino acids. Germline CDR1 and CDR2: MGHRA and YSYEKL. Trimming removed 3 bases from V and 8 bases from J, with 16 bases in between.

The chain is built from TRBV29-1 and TRBJ1-2; a possible D gene is TRBD1 (5 bases). V dropped 1 base and J dropped 1 base, with 10 bases sitting between them. The germline V gene encodes CDR1 SQVTM and CDR2 ANQGSEA. The CDR3 contains 14 residues. The CDR3 DNA reads as TGCAGCGTTGAAGCAGGGCCGCGTAACTATGGCTACACCTTC. Protein sequence: CSVEAGPRNYGYTF.

This clone was found a few times. This rearrangement joins TRBV6-5 to TRBJ1-4, with 7 bases identical to TRBD1. The CDR3 is 14 residues long. Trimming removed 6 bases from V and 8 bases from J; junction bases left unmatched: 9. Germline V gives CDR1 MNHEY, CDR2 SVGAGI. CDR3 bases: TGTGCCAGCAGACGGACAGGCGTAAGGGAAAAACTGTTTTTT. Protein sequence: CASRRTGVREKLFF.

The chain joins TRBV6-1 to TRBJ2-2; the match to TRBD2 covers 7 bases. The CDR3 extends over 15 amino acids. Germline CDR1 reads MNHNS; CDR2 reads SASEGT. J lost 4 bases, V lost 8 bases, and 10 bases had no gene match. The CDR3 protein is CASLGTNPATGELFF. In nucleotides, the CDR3 is TGTGCCAGCCTGGGGACTAACCCTGCCACCGGGGAGCTGTTTTTT.

The gene calls are TRBV5-5 and TRBJ2-7, with a weak D call TRBD2 (6 bases). This CDR3 has 16 residues. The V and J ends lost 1 base and 2 bases respectively, with 16 bases between them. From germline, CDR1 is SGHKS and CDR2 YYEKEE (reference sequence). The CDR3 is CASSLLAGWLAYEQYF. CDR3 nucleotide sequence: TGTGCCAGCAGCTTGTTGGCGGGGTGGCTGGCCTACGAGCAGTACTTC. Combining the CDR3 with reference TRBV5-5 and TRBJ2-7 gives the whole variable domain DAGVTQSPTHLIKTRGQQVTLRCSPISGHKSVSWYQQVLGQGPQFIFQYYEKEERGRGNFPDRFSARQFPNYSSELNVNALLLGDSALYLCASSLLAGWLAYEQYFGPGTRLTVT.

CDR3 region: CASSSYGVQGYNEQFF. The CDR3 DNA is TGTGCCAGCAGTTCCTATGGGGTGCAGGGTTACAATGAGCAGTTCTTC. The chain employs TRBV7-9 and TRBJ2-1; tentatively, D is TRBD1 (5 bases). Germline V gives CDR1 SEHNR, CDR2 FQNEAQ (reference sequence). Trimming left V 6 bases short and J 4 bases short, with 19 bases between. The CDR3 extends over 16 amino acids.

This chain connects TRBV30 to TRBJ1-1; a possible D gene is TRBD1 (5 bases). The germline V gene has CDR1 GTSNPN and CDR2 SVGIG (reference sequence). V dropped 2 bases and J dropped 2 bases, with 12 bases sitting between them. The CDR3 extends over 14 amino acids. The CDR3 loop is CAWSIGGTNTEAFF. The CDR3 bases are TGTGCCTGGAGTATAGGCGGGACCAACACTGAAGCTTTCTTT. Supplemented by reference TRBV30 and TRBJ1-1, the full variable domain reads SQTIHQWPATLVQPVGSPLSLECTVEGTSNPNLYWYRQAAGRGLQLLFYSVGIGQISSEVPQNLSASRPQDRQFILSSKKLLLSDSGFYLCAWSIGGTNTEAFFGQGTRLTVV.

The chain carries TRBV12-5 and TRBJ2-1; D not certain. V shed 4 bases and J shed 7 bases, with 5 bases lying between them. The germline V gene has CDR1 LGHNT and CDR2 FRNRAP. This CDR3 is built from 11 residues. CDR3 DNA: TGTGCTAGTGGTTCGAGTAATGAGCAGTTCTTC. It is translated as CASGSSNEQFF. Full variable domain (missing parts from reference TRBV12-5 and TRBJ2-1): DARVTQTPRHKVTEMGQEVTMRCQPILGHNTVFWYRQTMMQGLELLAYFRNRAPLDDSGMPKDRFSAEMPDATLATLKIQPSEPRDSAVYFCASGSSNEQFFGPGTRLTVL.

The rearrangement uses TRBV5-1 and TRBJ2-2; the D is unclear. Germline V gives CDR1 SGHRS, CDR2 YFSETQ. The ends were cut back, 0 bases at V and 0 bases at J, with 9 bases in the middle. This CDR3 comprises 16 residues. The CDR3 loop reads CASSLVSAANTGELFF. The DNA of the CDR3 is TGCGCCAGCAGCTTGGTTTCCGCGGCGAACACCGGGGAGCTGTTTTTT.

This clone was recorded once. The gene calls are TRBV11-2 and TRBJ1-3; 9 nucleotides line up with TRBD1. Per the germline V gene, CDR1 is SGHAT and CDR2 is FQNNGV. This CDR3 contains 17 residues. J was trimmed by 0 bases and V by 5 bases; bases with no gene match: 8. CDR3 loop: CASSPNYRGPSGNTIYF. CDR3 coding DNA: TGTGCCAGCAGCCCCAATTACAGGGGGCCCTCTGGAAACACCATATATTTT.

The rearrangement links TRBV15 to TRBJ2-2, with TRBD1 matching over 8 bases. The CDR3 loop spans 14 amino acids. Germline values: CDR1 LNHNV, CDR2 YYDKDF (reference sequence). J gave up 5 bases and V 4 bases, and 3 bases lay outside the gene matches. Written as DNA, the CDR3 is TGTGCCACCAGCAAGGACAGGGAGACCGGGGAGCTGTTTTTT. Protein sequence: CATSKDRETGELFF.

V usage is TRBV7-2 and J usage is TRBJ2-1, with TRBD2 matching 12 bases. This CDR3 comprises 15 residues. V lost 3 bases to trimming and J lost 8 bases; unmatched junction nucleotides: 5. Germline V gene lookup returns CDR1 SGHTA and CDR2 FQGNSA. The CDR3 DNA sequence: TGTGCCAGCAGCTTGACTAGCGGGAGACTGGATGAGCAGTTCTTC. Encoded protein: CASSLTSGRLDEQFF.

The chain combines TRBV10-1 with TRBJ2-3, with 10 bases aligning to TRBD2. Germline CDR1 and CDR2: WNHNN and SYGVQD (reference sequence). V was pared by 3 bases and J by 1 base, with 4 bases of the junction left unmatched. The CDR3 length is 16 residues. Written as DNA, the CDR3 is TGCGCCAGCAGTGAACTAGCGGGACAAGGCACAGATACGCAGTATTTT. This gives the protein CASSELAGQGTDTQYF.

The chain has TRBV5-4 and TRBJ1-3; the match to TRBD1 covers 7 bases. Unmatched junction bases numbered 2, after V lost 5 bases and J lost 3 bases. The germline V gene has CDR1 SGHNT and CDR2 YYREEE (reference sequence). The CDR3 runs 13 residues. The CDR3 DNA follows: TGTGCCAGCAGAACAGGGGATGGAAACACCATATATTTT. Its protein is CASRTGDGNTIYF.

The CDR3 region is CASSFSPNTGELFF. The CDR3 nucleotides read TGCGCCAGCAGCTTTTCCCCTAACACCGGGGAGCTGTTTTTT. J is TRBJ2-2 and V is TRBV5-1; D remains ambiguous. The germline V gene encodes CDR1 SGHRS and CDR2 YFSETQ. V shed 2 bases and J shed 2 bases, with 7 bases lying between them. This CDR3 has 14 amino acids.

The chain couples TRBV12-5 to TRBJ2-1; 7 bases line up with TRBD2. Germline trimming cut 1 base from V and 1 base from J; bases unmatched to any gene: 1. The CDR3 has 15 residues. Germline V gene data show CDR1 as LGHNT and CDR2 as FRNRAP. CDR3 residues: CASGLGSGSYNEQFF. In DNA form, the CDR3 reads TGTGCTAGTGGTTTGGGTAGCGGGTCCTACAATGAGCAGTTCTTC.

The chain is built from TRBV28 and TRBJ2-1, with 10 bases lining up with TRBD2. Germline V gene lookup returns CDR1 MDHEN and CDR2 SYDVKM. With V trimmed by 6 bases and J by 4 bases, 6 bases remained unmatched. CDR3 length: 15 amino acids. CDR3 in DNA: TGTGCCAGCAGCCCACTAGCGGGGTTTTACAATGAGCAGTTCTTC. Translated: CASSPLAGFYNEQFF.

The J gene is TRBJ2-1, the V gene TRBV10-2; the match to TRBD2 covers 11 bases. V shed 6 bases and J 4 bases; nucleotides not matched to a gene: 14. The CDR3 consists of 18 residues. Germline V gene sequence: CDR1 WSHSY, CDR2 SAAADI. CDR3 protein: CASRGGLAAPPFYNEQFF. CDR3 bases: TGCGCCAGCAGGGGGGGACTAGCGGCCCCCCCCTTTTACAATGAGCAGTTCTTC.

The chain employs TRBV28 and TRBJ1-2; 11 bases are a match to TRBD1. The CDR3 contains 13 residues. Losses at the gene ends were 7 bases for V and 6 bases for J; bases not matched to a gene: 4. Looked up from germline, CDR1 is MDHEN and CDR2 is SYDVKM. Here the CDR3 DNA reads TGTGCCAGCACCGGACAGGGGGCTGATGGCTACACCTTC. This translates into CASTGQGADGYTF.

The rearrangement links TRBV7-8 to TRBJ1-4, with D possibly being TRBD1 (6 bases). The CDR3 is 17 residues long. CDR1 SGHVS and CDR2 FQNEAQ come from the germline V gene. Trimming removed 5 bases at V and 0 bases at J, with 16 bases between. The CDR3 spells CASSAYRVEATNEKLFF. In DNA form, the CDR3 reads TGTGCCAGCAGCGCATACAGGGTTGAGGCAACTAATGAAAAACTGTTTTTT.

J is TRBJ2-7 and V is TRBV30; D unresolved. The CDR3 spans 15 residues. In germline, CDR1 is GTSNPN, CDR2 SVGIG (reference sequence). The germline V and J ends were trimmed by 3 bases and 3 bases, with 18 bases remaining between them. CDR3 amino acids: CAWSPSPGLIYEQYV. The DNA of the CDR3 is TGTGCCTGGAGCCCGTCCCCAGGCCTGATCTACGAGCAGTACGTC.

This clone was observed once. The chain couples TRBV29-1 to TRBJ1-2, with 11 bases identical to TRBD1. Germline trimming cut 6 bases from V and 4 bases from J; bases unmatched to any gene: 7. Looked up from germline, CDR1 is SQVTM and CDR2 is ANQGSEA. The CDR3 runs 14 residues. CDR3 in amino acids: CSVNTGTGGYGYTF. Here the CDR3 DNA reads TGCAGCGTAAATACCGGGACAGGGGGCTATGGCTACACCTTC. Drawing the rest from reference TRBV29-1 and TRBJ1-2, the complete variable domain is SAVISQKPSRDICQRGTSLTIQCQVDSQVTMMFWYRQQPGQSLTLIATANQGSEATYESGFVIDKFPISRPNLTFSTLTVSNMSPEDSSIYLCSVNTGTGGYGYTFGSGTRLTVV.

The chain couples TRBV30 to TRBJ1-4; 8 bases fit TRBD1. The V and J ends lost 1 base and 8 bases, in that order; junction bases with no gene match: 9. The CDR3 is 15 residues long. In germline, CDR1 is GTSNPN, CDR2 SVGIG (reference sequence). CDR3 amino acids: CAWSGAGGRGEKLFF. CDR3 bases: TGTGCCTGGAGTGGAGCAGGGGGCCGGGGGGAAAAACTGTTTTTT.

The chain joins TRBV5-1 to TRBJ1-4; 8 bases are a match to TRBD1. The V segment lost 4 bases and the J segment 0 bases; nucleotides outside the gene matches: 8. Germline CDR1 SGHRS, CDR2 YFSETQ. The CDR3 is made up of 17 amino acids. DNA of the CDR3: TGCGCCAGCAGCCCCCGACAGGGGCTAACAACTAATGAAAAACTGTTTTTT. This translates into CASSPRQGLTTNEKLFF.

This clone has just a few counts. As DNA, the CDR3 is TGTGCCAGCGGGGCCGAGACACGAAATGAAAAACTGTTTTTT. The encoded protein is CASGAETRNEKLFF. The chain joins TRBV6-1 to TRBJ1-4, with D possibly TRBD1 on 5 matching bases. The V end lost 8 bases, the J end lost 5 bases, and 15 bases lay between the germline ends. This CDR3 is built from 14 residues. In germline, CDR1 is MNHNS, CDR2 SASEGT.

The rearrangement links TRBV5-4 to TRBJ1-5; 11 bases align to TRBD1. Germline CDR1 is SGHNT and CDR2 is YYREEE (reference sequence). The CDR3 covers 16 residues. V lost 1 base and J lost 2; bases outside the gene matches: 2. This CDR3 is CASSLTGQGGNQPQHF. CDR3 DNA sequence: TGTGCCAGCAGCTTGACGGGACAGGGGGGCAATCAGCCCCAGCATTTT.